The subject of this entry is one TCR beta chain. The data belong to a study of blood T cell repertoires in COVID-19. The data were produced by immunoSEQ multiplex PCR, yet TCRdb's version contains in-frame clones alone and is incomplete. The sample yields about 70,000 clones, around 83% seen once. Trimming pared 6 bases from V and 7 bases from J, leaving 22 bases between. CDR3 length: 15 residues. Germline CDR1 is SQVTM and CDR2 is ANQGSEA. The TCR was taken from a woman aged 80 or over with active or convalescent COVID-19. V is TRBV29-1 and J is TRBJ2-1; D may be TRBD1 (6 bases). Sequenced input: peripheral blood. The CDR3 sequence: CSVLRLTGRRNEQFF. The CDR3 DNA is TGCAGCGTCCTACGGCTTACAGGGAGAAGAAATGAGCAGTTCTTC.